What follows describes a single T cell receptor (beta chain). Antigen: not known. V shed 5 bases, J shed 9 bases, and the junction held 8 bases outside the gene matches. This CDR3 is 14 amino acids long. Germline V gene sequence: CDR1 SGHDT, CDR2 YYEEEE. The sample originates from a study of T cells in localized non-small cell lung cancer. General study results and limits: Elevated circulating T cell density in blood was associated with longer overall survival.

Here immunoSEQ multiplex PCR was the method, and the copy in TCRdb shows in-frame clones only, minus some. The sample holds roughly 61,000 clones, around 81% seen once. This clonotype originated in a man aged 35-75 years with stage II lung adenocarcinoma. This chain connects TRBV5-6 to TRBJ2-1; the match to TRBD2 covers 10 bases. The specimen comprised PBMCs, sampled before any cancer treatment. The CDR3 nucleotides read TGTGCCAGCAGGAAGATAGCGGGAGGTGGTGAGCAGTTCTTC. Translation: CASRKIAGGGEQFF.